This T cell receptor (beta chain) is drawn from a study of cytomegalovirus exposure and HLA in healthy donors. Study outcomes and limitations: A few CMV-associated chains were confirmed in vitro to be specific for CMV antigens. One cluster of highly shared sequence variants probably arose as a sequencing artifact. The authors assumed roughly uniform sequencing depth across donors for presence/absence analyses. Some V segments, including TRBV6-2 and TRBV6-3, were excluded as indistinguishable.

In this sample, this clone turned up once. The target antigen is unknown. 60 Vbeta and 13 Jbeta primers were used in PCR. Produced via immunoSEQ multiplex PCR; TCRdb's table is partial and in-frame only. The table lists 90,000 to 120,000 clones, 74% of them singletons. CDR3 size: 15 residues. The J segment lost 5 bases and the V segment lost 0 bases, leaving 7 bases of the junction unmatched. CDR1 and CDR2 (germline): ENHRY, SYGVKD. The chain carries TRBV10-3 and TRBJ2-7; TRBD1 agrees at 7 bases. The material sequenced was PBMCs. This TCR derives from a man aged 50-60 years in good health and CMV-seropositive. CDR3 loop: CAISESTGRDHEQYF. The CDR3 coding sequence is TGTGCCATCAGTGAGTCGACAGGGAGAGACCACGAGCAGTACTTC.